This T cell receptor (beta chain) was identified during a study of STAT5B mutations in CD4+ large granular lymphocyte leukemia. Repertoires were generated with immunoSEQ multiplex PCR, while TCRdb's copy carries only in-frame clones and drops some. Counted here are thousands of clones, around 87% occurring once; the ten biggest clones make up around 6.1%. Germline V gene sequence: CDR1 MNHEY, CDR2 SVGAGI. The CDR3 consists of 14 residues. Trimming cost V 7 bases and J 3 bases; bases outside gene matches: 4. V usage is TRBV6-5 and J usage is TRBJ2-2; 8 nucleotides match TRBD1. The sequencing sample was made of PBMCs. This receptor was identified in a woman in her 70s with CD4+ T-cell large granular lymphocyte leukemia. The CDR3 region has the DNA TGTGCCAGCACCACGGACAGGGACACCGGGGAGCTGTTTTTT. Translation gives CASTTDRDTGELFF.